One and the same sample provided the 30 T cell receptor beta chains below, sequenced in a study of T-cell reconstitution after alpha-beta-depleted transplantation in children. The TCRbeta library incorporated unique molecular identifiers. MiXCR was run by TCRdb on the PCR reads, yielding one entry per CDR3 protein. The table lists fewer than 550,000 distinct CDR3 sequences, approximately 10% of them singletons. Sequenced material: PBMCs, mostly from graft donor cells, taken 180 days after TCRalphabeta/CD19-depleted stem cell transplant. The receptors were gathered from a female patient aged 2-9 years who had a stem cell transplant for aplastic anemia, so the T cells may come from the graft donor.

This clonotype was found a few times. V and J are TRBV25-1 and TRBJ2-2, with a possible D match to TRBD1 (6 bases). The CDR3 sequence is 15 residues long. The ends were cut back, 2 bases at V and 3 bases at J, with 10 bases in the middle. The germline CDR1 and CDR2 sequences are MGHDK and SYGVNS. This CDR3 reads CASSERGFDTGELFF. CDR3 nucleotide sequence: TGTGCCAGCAGTGAAAGGGGGTTCGACACCGGGGAGCTGTTTTTT. Using reference TRBV25-1 and TRBJ2-2 for the parts outside the CDR3, the full variable domain is EADIYQTPRYLVIGTGKKITLECSQTMGHDKMYWYQQDPGMELHLIHYSYGVNSTEKGDLSSESTVSRIRTEHFPLTLESARPSHTSQYLCASSERGFDTGELFFGEGSRLTVL.

This clonotype has more than one count but fewer than ten. The CDR3 protein is CASSLRDRGSYEQYF. The CDR3, as DNA: TGTGCCAGCAGTCTCAGGGACAGGGGTTCCTACGAGCAGTACTTC. J is TRBJ2-7 and V is TRBV25-1; 10 nucleotides align to TRBD1. The CDR3 length is 15 residues. J was trimmed by 1 base and V by 5 bases; bases with no gene match: 5. CDR1 is MGHDK and CDR2 is SYGVNS in the germline V gene.

This clonotype has just a few counts. The CDR3 loop is CASTLKPHTQYF. DNA of the CDR3: TGTGCCAGCACCCTGAAACCTCATACGCAGTATTTT. The chain employs TRBV27 and TRBJ2-3; no clear D gene. Trimming pared 7 bases from V and 7 bases from J, leaving 12 bases between. The V gene's germline CDR1 is MNHEY and CDR2 SMNVEV (reference sequence). The CDR3 totals 12 residues.

In this sample, this clonotype turned up many times. V and J are TRBV15 and TRBJ2-1, with D unclear. V was trimmed by 0 bases and J by 1 base, leaving 10 bases between them. CDR1 and CDR2 from the germline V gene are LNHNV and YYDKDF (reference sequence). The CDR3 sequence is 16 residues long. The CDR3 reads CATSREIRRSYNEQFF. As DNA, the CDR3 is TGTGCCACCAGCAGAGAAATAAGACGATCCTACAATGAGCAGTTCTTC.

In this sample, this clonotype turned up a few times. The genes are TRBV28 and TRBJ2-7; 7 positions match TRBD1. The ends lost 6 bases at V and 2 bases at J; junction bases unmatched: 4. CDR1 is MDHEN and CDR2 is SYDVKM in the germline V gene. The CDR3 has 13 amino acids. CDR3 residues: CASRTGSAYEQYF. CDR3 sequence (DNA): TGTGCCAGCAGGACAGGGTCAGCCTACGAGCAGTACTTC.

The sample holds many counts of this clonotype. The V and J genes are TRBV5-1 and TRBJ2-7; TRBD1 matches at 10 bases. Germline V CDR1 and CDR2: SGHRS, YFSETQ. This CDR3 is built from 14 residues. With 4 bases clipped from V and 4 bases from J, the junction kept 5 bases outside the gene matches. The CDR3 here is CASSPSGQGYEQYF. In nucleotides, the CDR3 is TGCGCCAGCAGCCCGTCGGGACAGGGGTACGAGCAGTACTTC.

The gene calls are TRBV15 and TRBJ2-4, with D possibly TRBD1 on 6 matching bases. The CDR3 consists of 16 residues. Trimming cost V 0 bases and J 8 bases, with 17 bases left between them. CDR1 and CDR2 (germline): LNHNV, YYDKDF (reference sequence). CDR3 region: CATSRDGKQGAHIQYF. The CDR3, as DNA: TGTGCCACCAGCAGAGATGGGAAACAGGGTGCGCACATTCAGTACTTC.

The J gene is TRBJ2-7, the V gene TRBV6-5; 9 nucleotides agree with TRBD1. This CDR3 region has 16 residues. CDR1 is MNHEY and CDR2 is SVGAGI in the germline V gene. V trimming: 1 base; J trimming: 5 bases; junction bases outside the gene matches: 9. As DNA, the CDR3 is TGTGCCAGCAGTTACTATAGTCGGGACAGGGCTCACGAGCAGTACTTC. It encodes CASSYYSRDRAHEQYF.

This clonotype is termed medium-sized. The genes are TRBV27 and TRBJ2-7; 10 bases fit TRBD1. Germline V CDR1 and CDR2: MNHEY, SMNVEV (reference sequence). This CDR3 is 13 amino acids long. V shed 6 bases, J shed 5 bases, and the junction held 4 bases outside the gene matches. CDR3 nucleotide sequence: TGTGCCAGCAGAGGGACAGGGGCCCACGAGCAGTACTTC. It is translated as CASRGTGAHEQYF.

There are a few counts of this clonotype. This chain's CDR3 is CASSAGPPPGNTIYF. The DNA for the CDR3 is TGTGCCAGCAGTGCAGGGCCCCCGCCTGGAAACACCATATATTTT. The chain joins TRBV12-3 or TRBV12-4 to TRBJ1-3; D possibly corresponds to TRBD1 (5 bases). This CDR3 comprises 15 residues. Trimming removed 5 bases from V and 2 bases from J, with 13 bases in between.

This clonotype was seen at least ten times. This chain uses TRBV20-1 with TRBJ2-1, with 11 bases lining up with TRBD2. CDR1 and CDR2 from the germline V gene are DFQATT and SNEGSKA (reference sequence). The CDR3 has 15 residues. J gave up 4 bases and V 3 bases, and 5 bases lay outside the gene matches. The CDR3: CSARRVAGGYNEQFF. The DNA for the CDR3 is TGCAGTGCTAGGAGAGTAGCGGGAGGGTACAATGAGCAGTTCTTC.

On this clonotype itself: This is likely a read error, given that the CDR3 carries no conserved phenylalanine or tryptophan at its end. The CDR3 loop reads CASSATAPNTGELFL. The CDR3 DNA is TGTGCCAGCTCAGCGACAGCTCCGAACACCGGGGAGCTGTTTTTG. The gene calls are TRBV18 and TRBJ2-2; D perhaps matches TRBD1 (5 bases). V was cut by 5 bases and J by 0 bases, with 10 bases left in between. CDR1 is KGHSH and CDR2 is LQKENI in the germline V gene. The CDR3 extends over 15 amino acids.

This clonotype came up a few times. This chain joins TRBV5-1 and TRBJ2-7; TRBD2 aligns across 8 bases. Germline CDR1 is SGHRS and CDR2 is YFSETQ. The CDR3 spans 17 residues. The junction had 10 bases not matched to a gene; V was cut back by 0 bases and J by 2 bases. The CDR3 region has the DNA TGCGCCAGCAGCTTGGCCCTAGGGGCGGGAGGCACCTACGAGCAGTACTTC. It is translated as CASSLALGAGGTYEQYF.

This clonotype was counted a few times. This rearrangement joins TRBV3-1 to TRBJ1-6; D unclear. Germline loops: CDR1 LGHDT, CDR2 YNNKEL (reference sequence). Trimming cost V 6 bases and J 7 bases, with 13 bases left between them. The CDR3 runs 14 residues. The CDR3 bases are TGTGCCAGCAGGGAAGGACCGATAAATTCACCCCTCCACTTT. Translated, it gives CASREGPINSPLHF.

This clonotype was counted a few times. The chain links TRBV20-1 to TRBJ2-2; D is uncertain. Germline lookup yields CDR1 DFQATT and CDR2 SNEGSKA (reference sequence). The V end lost 6 bases, the J end lost 1 base, and 15 bases lay between the germline ends. This CDR3 contains 15 residues. CDR3 nucleotide sequence: TGCAGTGCCAGGTCGGGCGGTAAGAACACCGGGGAGCTGTTTTTT. It is translated as CSARSGGKNTGELFF.

This clonotype was picked up a small number of times. The chain couples TRBV29-1 to TRBJ2-7; D is possibly TRBD1 (6 bases). Germline assignment: CDR1 SQVTM and CDR2 ANQGSEA. The V and J ends lost 4 bases and 0 bases respectively, with 7 bases between them. The CDR3 length is 12 residues. The CDR3 DNA follows: TGCAGCGTTGGACAGGTCTCCTACGAGCAGTACTTC. Translated, it gives CSVGQVSYEQYF.

This clonotype was seen repeatedly, ten times or more. The chain employs TRBV9 and TRBJ2-5, with D possibly being TRBD2 (9 bases). The CDR3 runs to 14 residues. The germline V gene encodes CDR1 SGDLS and CDR2 YYNGEE. Trimming stripped 3 bases from V and 5 bases from J, with 14 bases between. The chain's CDR3 is CASSASGDRETQYF. CDR3 sequence (DNA): TGTGCCAGCAGCGCTAGCGGGGACAGGGAGACCCAGTACTTC.

Only one count was recorded for this clonotype. The chain combines TRBV7-6 with TRBJ1-2; unclear D gene. This CDR3 contains 13 residues. The V gene lost 4 bases and the J gene lost 10 bases, with 16 bases spanning the gap. In germline, CDR1 is SGHVS, CDR2 FNYEAQ. This chain's CDR3 is CASSSLGVADYTF. For the CDR3, the DNA is TGTGCCAGCAGCTCCCTCGGAGTGGCTGACTACACCTTC.

This chain links TRBV4-3 with TRBJ1-4; a possible D gene is TRBD1 (5 bases). The CDR3 totals 17 residues. CDR1 LGHNA and CDR2 YSLEER come from the germline V gene. The V end was cut by 2 bases, the J end by 6 bases, with 19 bases between. CDR3 protein: CASSQHLKGGADEKLFF. CDR3 nucleotides: TGCGCCAGCAGCCAACATTTAAAGGGCGGGGCGGATGAAAAACTGTTTTTT.

This clonotype was seen more than once but under ten times. The chain couples TRBV28 to TRBJ2-7; TRBD1 matches 9 bases. Germline CDR1 is MDHEN and CDR2 is SYDVKM. The CDR3 is 13 amino acids. The V segment lost 7 bases and the J segment 6 bases; nucleotides outside the gene matches: 7. As DNA, the CDR3 is TGTGCCAGCATTGGGGGACAGGGCGGCGAGCAGTACTTC. Translated: CASIGGQGGEQYF.

This chain connects TRBV20-1 to TRBJ1-2, with TRBD1 identical over 8 bases. The V gene's germline CDR1 is DFQATT and CDR2 SNEGSKA (reference sequence). This CDR3 is built from 10 residues. The V and J ends lost 5 bases and 8 bases, in that order; junction bases with no gene match: 1. CDR3 coding DNA: TGCAGTGCTGACAGGGGCGGCTACACCTTC. Protein product: CSADRGGYTF.

This clonotype was seen many times. The V gene is TRBV7-2, the J gene TRBJ2-4, with TRBD2 identical over 10 bases. Looked up from germline, CDR1 is SGHTA and CDR2 is FQGNSA. CDR3 size: 14 residues. V dropped 4 bases and J dropped 9; count of bases not matched to a gene: 6. The CDR3: CASSSSSGRSIQYF. In DNA form, the CDR3 reads TGTGCCAGCAGCTCCTCTAGCGGGAGAAGCATTCAGTACTTC. Full variable domain (remainder filled in from reference TRBV7-2 and TRBJ2-4): GAGVSQSPSNKVTEKGKDVELRCDPISGHTALYWYRQSLGQGLEFLIYFQGNSAPDKSGLPSDRFSAERTGGSVSTLTIQRTQQEDSAVYLCASSSSSGRSIQYFGAGTRLSVL.

The gene calls are TRBV27 and TRBJ2-1, with 12 bases lining up with TRBD2. Germline V gene sequence: CDR1 MNHEY, CDR2 SMNVEV (reference sequence). The V segment lost 5 bases and the J segment 10 bases; nucleotides outside the gene matches: 3. The CDR3 has 13 residues. This CDR3 reads CASSAGTSGEQFF. Here the CDR3 DNA reads TGTGCCAGCAGTGCCGGGACTAGCGGGGAGCAGTTCTTC.

The J gene is TRBJ2-5, the V gene TRBV30, with D unresolved. CDR3 length: 15 amino acids. V was clipped by 5 bases and J by 5 bases, with 21 bases between them. The germline V gene has CDR1 GTSNPN and CDR2 SVGIG (reference sequence). The CDR3 loop is CAWCFGGDVRETQYF. DNA for the CDR3: TGTGCCTGGTGTTTTGGTGGGGATGTTAGGGAGACCCAGTACTTC.

This clonotype occurred a few times. The J gene is TRBJ1-2, the V gene TRBV24-1, with D possibly being TRBD1 (5 bases). Germline lookup yields CDR1 KGHDR and CDR2 SFDVKD. CDR3 length: 15 amino acids. The V end was cut by 3 bases, the J end by 2 bases, with 12 bases between. The CDR3 here is CATSDGDPGNYGYTF. The CDR3 DNA reads as TGTGCCACCAGTGATGGGGACCCAGGCAACTATGGCTACACCTTC.

In its sample, this clonotype was seen a few times. CDR3 in amino acids: CASSGGQVEQYV. In nucleotides, the CDR3 is TGTGCCAGCAGCGGGGGGCAGGTAGAGCAGTACGTC. This chain joins TRBV6-8 and TRBJ2-7; D is perhaps TRBD2 (7 bases). Trimming pared 6 bases from V and 7 bases from J, leaving 13 bases between. The CDR3 is 12 amino acids. The germline CDR1 and CDR2 sequences are MNHGY and SAAAGT.

The chain couples TRBV9 to TRBJ1-1, with D possibly being TRBD1 (5 bases). Germline values: CDR1 SGDLS, CDR2 YYNGEE. The CDR3 has 15 residues. The ends were cut back, 0 bases at V and 0 bases at J, with 9 bases in the middle. CDR3: CASSVGETVNTEAFF. In DNA, the CDR3 is TGTGCCAGCAGCGTAGGGGAGACAGTGAACACTGAAGCTTTCTTT.

This clonotype was counted at least ten times. The rearrangement links TRBV28 to TRBJ2-1; perhaps TRBD2 as D (6 bases). Germline loops: CDR1 MDHEN, CDR2 SYDVKM. Trimming stripped 2 bases from V and 1 base from J, with 21 bases between. The CDR3 is 19 residues long. DNA for the CDR3: TGTGCCAGCAGTTTACGGTCCGACGGCAGGGAGGAATCCTACAATGAGCAGTTCTTC. Protein product: CASSLRSDGREESYNEQFF.

This clonotype was picked up a small number of times. V usage is TRBV12-3 or TRBV12-4 and J usage is TRBJ1-5; D is possibly TRBD1 (6 bases). CDR3 length: 15 residues. Trimming shortened V by 0 bases and J by 5 bases, and 11 bases separated the two germline ends. The CDR3 nucleotides are TGTGCCAGCAGTTTAGCGCAGGGGTTGGATCAGCCCCAGCATTTT. It yields the protein CASSLAQGLDQPQHF.

This clonotype was observed a few times. J is TRBJ2-2 and V is TRBV7-3, with 10 bases aligning to TRBD2. Germline CDR1 and CDR2: SGHTA and FQGTGA. The CDR3 is 18 amino acids. Losses at the gene ends were 3 bases for V and 7 bases for J; bases not matched to a gene: 14. The CDR3 region has the DNA TGTGCCAGCAGCTTCTTAAGGCTCAGCGGGAGGGATGGCGGGGAGCTGTTTTTT. Its translation is CASSFLRLSGRDGGELFF.